This entry concerns a single T cell receptor (beta chain). This sample was included in a study of blood T cell repertoires in COVID-19. Study in general: Researchers got acute and convalescent COVID-19 samples from the United States, Italy and Spain. T cells, B-cell-depleted T cells, or PBMCs provided the cDNA or gDNA that served as material.

In the original workflow: It was from reference gene primer amplification that nucleated cell counts were estimated. Repertoires were generated with immunoSEQ multiplex PCR, while TCRdb's copy carries only in-frame clones and drops some. For V, J and clone size, that table is used; D and trimming come from the DNA. Among fewer than 250,000 clones listed, roughly 80% were seen once. CDR1 is SGHNT, CDR2 YYREEE, per germline (reference sequence). The J segment lost 6 bases and the V segment lost 4 bases, leaving 11 bases of the junction unmatched. There are 16 residues in the CDR3. The chain uses TRBV5-4 and TRBJ2-2, with 8 positions matching TRBD1. This receptor was taken from a woman of 80 years or more with acute or convalescent COVID-19. The sample consisted of peripheral blood. The CDR3 is CASSRWTGTGAGELFF. The CDR3 bases are TGTGCCAGCAGCCGATGGACCGGGACAGGAGCCGGGGAGCTGTTTTTT. Variable domain in full (rest from reference TRBV5-4 and TRBJ2-2): ETGVTQSPTHLIKTRGQQVTLRCSSQSGHNTVSWYQQALGQGPQFIFQYYREEENGRGNFPPRFSGLQFPNYSSELNVNALELDDSALYLCASSRWTGTGAGELFFGEGSRLTVL.